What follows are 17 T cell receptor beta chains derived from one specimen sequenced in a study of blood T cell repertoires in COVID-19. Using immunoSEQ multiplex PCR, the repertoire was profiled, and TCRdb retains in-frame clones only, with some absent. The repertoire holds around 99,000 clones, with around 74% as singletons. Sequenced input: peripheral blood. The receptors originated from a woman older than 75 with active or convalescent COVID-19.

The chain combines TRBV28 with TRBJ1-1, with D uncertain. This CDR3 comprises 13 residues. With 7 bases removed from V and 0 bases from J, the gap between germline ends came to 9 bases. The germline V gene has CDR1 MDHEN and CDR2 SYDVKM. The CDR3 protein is CASNGAMNTEAFF. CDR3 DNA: TGTGCCAGCAATGGAGCGATGAACACTGAAGCTTTCTTT.

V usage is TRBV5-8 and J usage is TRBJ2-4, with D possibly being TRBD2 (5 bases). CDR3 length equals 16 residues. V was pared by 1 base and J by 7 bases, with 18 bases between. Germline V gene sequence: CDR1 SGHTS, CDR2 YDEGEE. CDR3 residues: CASSLLGHPSSNIQYF. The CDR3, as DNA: TGTGCCAGCAGCTTGCTTGGCCATCCTAGCTCCAACATTCAGTACTTC.

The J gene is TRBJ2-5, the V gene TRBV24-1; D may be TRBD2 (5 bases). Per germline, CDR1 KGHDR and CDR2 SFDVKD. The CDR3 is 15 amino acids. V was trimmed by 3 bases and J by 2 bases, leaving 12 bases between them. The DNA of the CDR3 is TGTGCCACCAGTGATCCGGGCCCGGGGCAAGAGACCCAGTACTTC. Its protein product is CATSDPGPGQETQYF.

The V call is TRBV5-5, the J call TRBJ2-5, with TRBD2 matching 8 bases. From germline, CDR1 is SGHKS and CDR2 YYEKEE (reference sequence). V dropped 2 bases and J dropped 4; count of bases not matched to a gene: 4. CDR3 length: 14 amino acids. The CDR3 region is CASSLGGGLETQYF. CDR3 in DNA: TGTGCCAGCAGCTTAGGCGGGGGGCTAGAGACCCAGTACTTC.

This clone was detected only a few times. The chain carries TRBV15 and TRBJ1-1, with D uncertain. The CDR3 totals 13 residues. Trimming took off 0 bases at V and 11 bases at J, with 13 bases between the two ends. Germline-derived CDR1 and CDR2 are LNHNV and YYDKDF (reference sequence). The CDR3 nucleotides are TGTGCCACCAGCAGAGAAATCGGTTCCGGGGCTTTCTTT. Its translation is CATSREIGSGAFF.

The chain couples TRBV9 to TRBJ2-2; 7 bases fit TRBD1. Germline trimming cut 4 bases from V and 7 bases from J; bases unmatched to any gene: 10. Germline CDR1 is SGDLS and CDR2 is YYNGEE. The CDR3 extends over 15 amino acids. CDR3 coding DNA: TGTGCCAGCAGCTCACGACAGGGTGGGTTCGGGGAGCTGTTTTTT. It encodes CASSSRQGGFGELFF.

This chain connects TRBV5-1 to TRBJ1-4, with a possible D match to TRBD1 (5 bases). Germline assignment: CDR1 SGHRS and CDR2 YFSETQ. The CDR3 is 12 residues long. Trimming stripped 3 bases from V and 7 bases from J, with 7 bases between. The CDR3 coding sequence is TGCGCCAGCAGCTCGGGGGGTGAAAAACTGTTTTTT. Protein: CASSSGGEKLFF.

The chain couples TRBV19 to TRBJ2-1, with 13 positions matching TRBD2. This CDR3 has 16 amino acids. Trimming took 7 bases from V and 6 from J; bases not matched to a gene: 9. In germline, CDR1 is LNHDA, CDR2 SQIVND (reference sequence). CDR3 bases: TGTGCCAGTAATGGTAGACTAGCGGGAGGTGTCAATGAGCAGTTCTTC. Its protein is CASNGRLAGGVNEQFF.

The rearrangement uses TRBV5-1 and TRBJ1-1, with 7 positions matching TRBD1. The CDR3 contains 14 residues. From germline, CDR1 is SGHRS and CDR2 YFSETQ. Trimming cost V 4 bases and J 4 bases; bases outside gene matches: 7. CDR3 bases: TGCGCCAGCAGCATAAACGACAGGGTCACTGAAGCTTTCTTT. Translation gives CASSINDRVTEAFF.

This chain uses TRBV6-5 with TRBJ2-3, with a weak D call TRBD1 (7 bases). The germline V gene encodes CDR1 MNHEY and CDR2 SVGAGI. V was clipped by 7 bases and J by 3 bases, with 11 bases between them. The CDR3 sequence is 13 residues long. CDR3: CASNQGGTDTQYF. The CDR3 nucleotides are TGTGCCAGCAACCAGGGGGGAACAGATACGCAGTATTTT.

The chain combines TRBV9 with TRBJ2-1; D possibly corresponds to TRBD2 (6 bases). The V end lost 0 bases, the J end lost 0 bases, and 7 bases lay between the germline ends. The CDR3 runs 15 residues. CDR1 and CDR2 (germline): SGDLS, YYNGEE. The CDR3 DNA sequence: TGTGCCAGCAGCGTAGCGACTAGCTCCTACAATGAGCAGTTCTTC. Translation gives CASSVATSSYNEQFF.

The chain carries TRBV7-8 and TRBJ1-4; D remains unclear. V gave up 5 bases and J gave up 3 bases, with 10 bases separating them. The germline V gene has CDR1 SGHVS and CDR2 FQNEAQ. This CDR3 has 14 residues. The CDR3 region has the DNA TGTGCCAGCAGCGTGGAGAGGTCTAATGAAAAACTGTTTTTT. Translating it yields CASSVERSNEKLFF.

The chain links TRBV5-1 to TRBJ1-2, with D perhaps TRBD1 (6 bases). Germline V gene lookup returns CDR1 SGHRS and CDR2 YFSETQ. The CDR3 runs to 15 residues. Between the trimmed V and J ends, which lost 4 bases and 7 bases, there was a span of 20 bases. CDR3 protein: CASSNPGTTRAGYTF. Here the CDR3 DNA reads TGCGCCAGCAGCAACCCGGGGACAACCAGGGCTGGCTACACCTTC.

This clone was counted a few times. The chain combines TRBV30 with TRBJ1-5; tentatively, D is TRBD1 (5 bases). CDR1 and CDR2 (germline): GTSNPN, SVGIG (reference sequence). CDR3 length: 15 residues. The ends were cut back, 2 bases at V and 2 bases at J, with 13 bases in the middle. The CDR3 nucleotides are TGTGCCTGGAGTACAGGTTCCTCGGGCAATCAGCCCCAGCATTTT. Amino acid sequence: CAWSTGSSGNQPQHF.

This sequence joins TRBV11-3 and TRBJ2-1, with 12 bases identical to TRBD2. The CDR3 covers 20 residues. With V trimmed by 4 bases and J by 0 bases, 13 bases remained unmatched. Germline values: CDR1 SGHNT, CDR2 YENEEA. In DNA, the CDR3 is TGTGCCAGCAGCTCCCGGACAGGGGTGACTAGCGGGAGCTCCTACAATGAGCAGTTCTTC. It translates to CASSSRTGVTSGSSYNEQFF.

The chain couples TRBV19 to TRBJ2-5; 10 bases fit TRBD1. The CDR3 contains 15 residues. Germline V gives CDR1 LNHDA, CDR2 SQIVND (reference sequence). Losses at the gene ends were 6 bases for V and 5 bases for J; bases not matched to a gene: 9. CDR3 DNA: TGTGCCAGTAGGGGGACAGGGGAGGGAGAGGAGACCCAGTACTTC. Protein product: CASRGTGEGEETQYF. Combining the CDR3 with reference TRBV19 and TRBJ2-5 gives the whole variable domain DGGITQSPKYLFRKEGQNVTLSCEQNLNHDAMYWYRQDPGQGLRLIYYSQIVNDFQKGDIAEGYSVSREKKESFPLTVTSAQKNPTAFYLCASRGTGEGEETQYFGPGTRLLVL.

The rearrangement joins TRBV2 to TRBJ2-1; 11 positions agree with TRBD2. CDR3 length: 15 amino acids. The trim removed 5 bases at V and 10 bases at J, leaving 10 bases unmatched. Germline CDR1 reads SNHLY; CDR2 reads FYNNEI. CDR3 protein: CASSPDIAGGREQFF. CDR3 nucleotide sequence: TGTGCCAGCAGTCCAGACATAGCGGGAGGGCGGGAGCAGTTCTTC.